These 21 T cell receptor beta chains were sequenced from one sample in a study of blood T cells in healthy people across ages. Alongside a J-beta primer mix, a sample-barcoded 5' primer served in a second PCR lasting about 7 to 11 cycles. A single record per CDR3 protein comes from TCRdb applying MiXCR to the 5' RACE reads. The data hold roughly 900,000 distinct CDR3 sequences, with 40% to 60% observed a single time. Source material: blood. The origin of the receptors is a man aged 30-40 years in good health.

This clonotype turned up a few times. This rearrangement joins TRBV6-6 to TRBJ1-1; TRBD1 is a possible D gene (5 bases). The CDR3 contains 15 residues. Germline CDR1 MNHNY, CDR2 SVGAGI (reference sequence). The CDR3 region is CALVRVDAGTAEAFF. CDR3 DNA: TGTGCTCTAGTTAGGGTCGACGCCGGGACGGCAGAAGCTTTCTTT.

There are a few counts of this clonotype. This rearrangement joins TRBV12-3 or TRBV12-4 to TRBJ2-5, with D possibly called TRBD1 or TRBD2 (7 bases each). The ends were cut back, 2 bases at V and 5 bases at J, with 18 bases in the middle. The CDR3 spans 16 residues. CDR3 in amino acids: CASSLSWSGGEETQYF. The CDR3 coding sequence is TGTGCCAGCAGTTTATCGTGGTCAGGGGGGGAGGAGACCCAGTACTTC.

The chain couples TRBV6-6 to TRBJ1-5; 12 bases line up with TRBD1. V dropped 9 bases and J dropped 5; count of bases not matched to a gene: 8. The germline V gene has CDR1 MNHNY and CDR2 SVGAGI (reference sequence). This CDR3 spans 15 amino acids. The CDR3 nucleotides read TGTGCCAGTAAAGACCGGGACAGGGGGCATCAGCCCCAGCATTTT. This codes for CASKDRDRGHQPQHF.

The chain recombines TRBV20-1 with TRBJ2-6; the D gene is possibly TRBD2 (6 bases). Trimming stripped 0 bases from V and 0 bases from J, with 15 bases between. Germline V gene lookup returns CDR1 DFQATT and CDR2 SNEGSKA (reference sequence). CDR3 size: 18 residues. CDR3 amino acids: CSARDREGTYSGANVLTF. The DNA of the CDR3 is TGCAGTGCTAGAGATAGGGAAGGGACTTACTCTGGGGCCAACGTCCTGACTTTC.

This clonotype was detected only a few times. V and J are TRBV7-9 and TRBJ2-7; D assignment may be TRBD1 or TRBD2 (5 bases each). The closer fit of TRBJ2-5 to the DNA end suggests the J call may be wrong. The length of the CDR3 is 13 residues. Looked up from germline, CDR1 is SEHNR and CDR2 is FQNEAQ (reference sequence). The CDR3 spells CASGDPGRETQYF. For the CDR3, the DNA is TGTGCCAGTGGGGACCCGGGGCGAGAGACCCAGTACTTC.

This clonotype was seen only a few times. The chain recombines TRBV7-3 with TRBJ2-1, with a tentative D call TRBD2 (6 bases). The CDR3 is 15 amino acids. Per germline, CDR1 SGHTA and CDR2 FQGTGA. V lost 5 bases to trimming and J lost 1 base, with 12 bases between them. This chain's CDR3 is CASSLGLGSYNEQFF. For the CDR3, the DNA is TGTGCCAGCAGCCTGGGACTCGGGTCCTACAATGAGCAGTTCTTC.

There are a few counts of this clonotype. This chain connects TRBV20-1 to TRBJ2-7; 10 bases agree with TRBD1. Judging by the DNA end, TRBJ2-5 fits better; the J call may be wrong. Germline V lookup: CDR1 DFQATT, CDR2 SNEGSKA (reference sequence). This CDR3 has 13 residues. The CDR3: CSAGRDRGMTQYF. The CDR3 nucleotides are TGCAGTGCTGGTCGGGACAGGGGTATGACCCAGTACTTC.

The CDR3 bases are TGTGCCAGCAGTTTGGGGACAGGGAGTAAGTCCGGGGAGCTGTTTTTT. Protein sequence: CASSLGTGSKSGELFF. The chain uses TRBV12-3 or TRBV12-4 and TRBJ2-2, with 9 positions matching TRBD1. The CDR3 is 16 residues long. V dropped 3 bases and J dropped 6; count of bases not matched to a gene: 8.

The chain joins TRBV7-2 to TRBJ1-3, with D possibly being TRBD1 (6 bases). The germline V gene has CDR1 SGHTA and CDR2 FQGNSA. The CDR3 sequence is 15 residues long. Trimming pared 5 bases from V and 1 base from J, leaving 12 bases between. The CDR3 region is CASSTDSTSGNTIYF. CDR3 in DNA: TGTGCCAGCAGCACGGACAGTACTTCTGGAAACACCATATATTTT.

The rearrangement links TRBV2 to TRBJ1-5; 8 bases line up with TRBD1. CDR1 is SNHLY and CDR2 is FYNNEI in the germline V gene. J gave up 5 bases and V 4 bases, and 4 bases lay outside the gene matches. The CDR3 is 14 amino acids. CDR3 DNA sequence: TGTGCCAGCAGTGCGGACAGGGAGGATCAGCCCCAGCATTTT. This translates into CASSADREDQPQHF.

This clonotype was counted between two and nine times. The rearrangement joins TRBV6-6 to TRBJ1-5; D gene uncertain. CDR1 is MNHNY, CDR2 SVGAGI, per germline (reference sequence). The CDR3 consists of 12 residues. Trimming stripped 7 bases from V and 5 bases from J, with 9 bases between. This CDR3 reads CASTTSDQPQHF. Written as DNA, the CDR3 is TGTGCCAGCACAACGTCTGATCAGCCCCAGCATTTT.

This chain links TRBV6-5 with TRBJ2-1, with 12 bases identical to TRBD2. Germline-derived CDR1 and CDR2 are MNHEY and SVGAGI. The CDR3 spans 17 residues. J was trimmed by 4 bases and V by 0 bases; bases with no gene match: 4. CDR3 bases: TGTGCCAGCAGTTACTCTGGGCTAGCGGGGGGGTACAATGAGCAGTTCTTC. This encodes CASSYSGLAGGYNEQFF.

This clonotype showed up just a few times. The chain recombines TRBV24-1 with TRBJ2-1; D is possibly TRBD1 or TRBD2 (6 bases each). CDR3 length equals 15 residues. CDR1 KGHDR and CDR2 SFDVKD come from the germline V gene. V lost 2 bases to trimming and J lost 4 bases, with 11 bases between them. The CDR3 DNA reads as TGTGCCACCAGTGATTCGAGGGGGACTTACAATGAGCAGTTCTTC. This codes for CATSDSRGTYNEQFF.

The chain joins TRBV20-1 to TRBJ2-1, with D possibly being TRBD2 (6 bases). The length of the CDR3 is 16 residues. V lost 0 bases and J 6 bases, leaving 18 bases between the germline ends. Looked up from germline, CDR1 is DFQATT and CDR2 is SNEGSKA (reference sequence). CDR3 sequence reads: CSARDYAGLVPNEQFF. The CDR3 DNA is TGCAGTGCTAGAGATTACGCGGGGCTAGTCCCCAATGAGCAGTTCTTC.

This clonotype was seen a handful of times. This rearrangement joins TRBV27 to TRBJ2-5; D might be TRBD1 or TRBD2, each matching 5 bases. Trimming removed 9 bases from V and 5 bases from J, with 16 bases in between. Per the germline V gene, CDR1 is MNHEY and CDR2 is SMNVEV (reference sequence). This CDR3 is 13 amino acids long. Written as DNA, the CDR3 is TGTGCCAGTGCCGGGACCCCTGGTGAGACCCAGTACTTC. Translated, it gives CASAGTPGETQYF.

This clonotype was seen more than once but under ten times. This chain links TRBV6-2 or TRBV6-3 with TRBJ2-3; 14 nucleotides match TRBD2. The CDR3 is 15 residues long. Trimming at V came to 6 bases and at J to 6 bases, leaving 5 bases not matched to a gene. Germline V gene lookup returns CDR1 MNHEY and CDR2 SVGEGT. The chain's CDR3 is CASRRLAGGPDTQYF. The CDR3, as DNA: TGTGCCAGCAGAAGACTAGCGGGGGGGCCTGATACGCAGTATTTT.

Worth noting for this clonotype: Relative to the germline gene, one junction end is altered; a read error may explain this. The genes are TRBV9 and TRBJ2-5, with 7 positions matching TRBD2. This CDR3 is 15 amino acids long. CDR1 SGDLS and CDR2 YYNGEE come from the germline V gene. The CDR3 DNA sequence: TGTGCCAGCAGCGTAAGCCAGGGAGGGCAAGGGACCCAGTACTTC. Amino acid sequence: CASSVSQGGQGTQYF.

The rearrangement joins TRBV20-1 to TRBJ1-4; 8 nucleotides line up with TRBD1. The ends lost 5 bases at V and 3 bases at J; junction bases unmatched: 5. This CDR3 is 14 amino acids long. Germline CDR1 DFQATT, CDR2 SNEGSKA (reference sequence). CDR3 in DNA: TGCAGTGCTGGGAGGACAGGGCCTAATGAAAAACTGTTTTTT. Translated: CSAGRTGPNEKLFF.

The chain employs TRBV20-1 and TRBJ2-3, with D possibly matching TRBD2 (5 bases). This CDR3 contains 13 residues. Trimming removed 2 bases from V and 9 bases from J, with 15 bases in between. In germline, CDR1 is DFQATT, CDR2 SNEGSKA (reference sequence). The CDR3 reads CSARPRGSGTQYF. The CDR3 nucleotides are TGCAGTGCTAGACCGAGAGGGTCGGGCACGCAGTATTTT.

This clonotype was counted a few times. This CDR3 reads CASSPQGAHPPDTQYF. CDR3 sequence (DNA): TGTGCCAGCAGTCCACAGGGGGCGCATCCCCCAGATACGCAGTATTTT. The chain couples TRBV27 to TRBJ2-3, with TRBD1 matching over 9 bases. Per germline, CDR1 MNHEY and CDR2 SMNVEV (reference sequence). V lost 5 bases, J lost 4 bases, and 10 bases stayed unmatched. This CDR3 contains 16 residues.

The V gene is TRBV29-1, the J gene TRBJ2-5; 7 bases match TRBD2. V gave up 0 bases and J gave up 11 bases; unmatched junction bases: 15. CDR3 length: 15 amino acids. The germline V gene encodes CDR1 SQVTM and CDR2 ANQGSEA. CDR3 sequence: CSVEDVLALSNEQYF. CDR3 in DNA: TGCAGCGTTGAAGATGTACTAGCGCTATCCAATGAGCAGTACTTC. The full variable domain, in which reference TRBV29-1 and TRBJ2-5 provide the parts outside the CDR3, is SAVISQKPSRDICQRGTSLTIQCQVDSQVTMMFWYRQQPGQSLTLIATANQGSEATYESGFVIDKFPISRPNLTFSTLTVSNMSPEDSSIYLCSVEDVLALSNEQYFGPGTRLLVL.